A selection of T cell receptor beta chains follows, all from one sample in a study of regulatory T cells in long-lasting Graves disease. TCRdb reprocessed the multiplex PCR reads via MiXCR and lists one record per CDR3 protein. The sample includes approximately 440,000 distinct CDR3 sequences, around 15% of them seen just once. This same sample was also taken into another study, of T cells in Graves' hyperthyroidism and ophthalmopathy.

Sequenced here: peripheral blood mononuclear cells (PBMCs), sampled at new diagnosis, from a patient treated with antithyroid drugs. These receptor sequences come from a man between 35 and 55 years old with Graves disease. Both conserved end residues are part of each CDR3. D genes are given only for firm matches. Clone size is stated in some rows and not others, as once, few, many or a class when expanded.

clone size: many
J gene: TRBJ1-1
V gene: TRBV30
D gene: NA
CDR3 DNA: TGTGCCTGGGGACGGGGAATGGCAACTTTCTTT
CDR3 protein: CAWGRGMATFF

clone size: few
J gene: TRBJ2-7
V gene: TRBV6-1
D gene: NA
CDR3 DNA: TGTGCCAGCACATTAGCGGTCACACCCTACGAGCAGTACTTC
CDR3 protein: CASTLAVTPYEQYF

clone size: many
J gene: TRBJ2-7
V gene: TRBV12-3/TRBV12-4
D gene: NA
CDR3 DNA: TGTGCCAGCAGTTTAGGGCAGACTCTCTCCTACGAGCAGTACTTC
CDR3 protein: CASSLGQTLSYEQYF

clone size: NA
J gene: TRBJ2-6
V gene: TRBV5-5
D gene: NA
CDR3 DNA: TGTGCCAGCAGGCTTGTTTTGGGGCAGTCTGGGGCCAACGTCCTGACTTTC
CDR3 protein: CASRLVLGQSGANVLTF

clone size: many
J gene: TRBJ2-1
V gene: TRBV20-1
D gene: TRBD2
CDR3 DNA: TGCAGTGCTAGAGAGCTAGCGGGAGGGCCCATCGACGATGAGCAGTTCTTC
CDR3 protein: CSARELAGGPIDDEQFF

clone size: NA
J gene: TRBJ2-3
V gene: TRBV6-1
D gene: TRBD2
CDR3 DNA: TGTGCCAGCACTCCAGGGACTAGCGGGAGAGCTAGCACAGATACGCAGTATTTT
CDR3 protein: CASTPGTSGRASTDTQYF

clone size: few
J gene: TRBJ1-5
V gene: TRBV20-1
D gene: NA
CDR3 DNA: TGCAGTGCTATCGGCCAAAGCAATCAGCCCCAGCATTTT
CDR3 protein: CSAIGQSNQPQHF

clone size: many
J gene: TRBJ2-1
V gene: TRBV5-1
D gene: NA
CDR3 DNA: TGCGCCAGCAGCAAAATTTCGGGGTCCTACAATGAGCAGTTCTTC
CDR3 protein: CASSKISGSYNEQFF

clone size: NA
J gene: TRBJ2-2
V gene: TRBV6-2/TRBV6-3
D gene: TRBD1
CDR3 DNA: TGTGCCAGCATTCCTCGGACAGGCCTAACCGGGGAGCTGTTTTTT
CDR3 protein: CASIPRTGLTGELFF

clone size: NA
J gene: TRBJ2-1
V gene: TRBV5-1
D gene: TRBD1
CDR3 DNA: TGCGCCAGCGGGTTTATTAAGGGGGCCGGGACCCTCCACAATGAGCAGTTCTTC
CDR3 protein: CASGFIKGAGTLHNEQFF

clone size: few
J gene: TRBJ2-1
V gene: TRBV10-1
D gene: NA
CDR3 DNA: TGCGCCAGCACCCCTAAAGGAGGGAGTGAGCAGTTCTTC
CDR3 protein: CASTPKGGSEQFF

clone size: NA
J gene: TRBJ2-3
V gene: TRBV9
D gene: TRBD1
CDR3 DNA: TGTGCCAGCAGCCCCGCAGGGACAGACACAGATACGCAGTATTTT
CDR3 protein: CASSPAGTDTDTQYF

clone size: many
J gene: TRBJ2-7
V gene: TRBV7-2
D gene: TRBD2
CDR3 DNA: TGTGCCAGCAGCCTAAGCGGGAGCGAAGGGTACGAGCAGTACTTC
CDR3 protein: CASSLSGSEGYEQYF

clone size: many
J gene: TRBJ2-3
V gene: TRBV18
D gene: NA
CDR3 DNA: TGTGCCAGCTCACGAGGGGTGACAGATACGCAGTATTTT
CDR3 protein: CASSRGVTDTQYF

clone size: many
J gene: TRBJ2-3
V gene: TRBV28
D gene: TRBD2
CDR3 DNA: TGTGCCAGCAGTGACCTCGCGGGGGCAGATACGCAGTATTTT
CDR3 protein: CASSDLAGADTQYF

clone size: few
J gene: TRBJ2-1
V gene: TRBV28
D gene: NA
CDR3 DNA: TGTGCCAGCAGTAGGCTAGCGCCCAATGAGCAGTTCTTC
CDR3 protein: CASSRLAPNEQFF

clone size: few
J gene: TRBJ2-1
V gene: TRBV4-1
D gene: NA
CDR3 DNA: TGCGCCAGCAGCCAAGAGGTAGGGGGTGGCGGCTACAATGAGCAGTTCTTC
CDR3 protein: CASSQEVGGGGYNEQFF

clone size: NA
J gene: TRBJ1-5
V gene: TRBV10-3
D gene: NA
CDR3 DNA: TGTGCCACGCGGTGGCAGGCAGATCAGCCCCAGCATTTT
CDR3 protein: CATRWQADQPQHF

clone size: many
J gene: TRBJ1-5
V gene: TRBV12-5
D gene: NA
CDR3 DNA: TGTGCTAGTGGTTTGGGGCCACAACCGAATCAGCCCCAGCATTTT
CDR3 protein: CASGLGPQPNQPQHF

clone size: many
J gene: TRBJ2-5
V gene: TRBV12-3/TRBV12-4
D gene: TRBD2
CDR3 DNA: TGTGCCAGCAGTTTATTCTTGGGTAGCGGGCATCAAGAGACCCAGTACTTC
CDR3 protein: CASSLFLGSGHQETQYF

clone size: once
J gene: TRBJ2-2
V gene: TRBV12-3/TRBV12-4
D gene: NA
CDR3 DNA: TGTGCCAGCAGTCCCGGACGCGGGGAGCTGTTTTTT
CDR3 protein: CASSPGRGELFF

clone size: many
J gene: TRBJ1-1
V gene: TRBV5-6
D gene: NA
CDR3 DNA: TGTGCCAGCAGCTTGTTGTATGGGAGGGGAAACACTGAAGCTTTCTTT
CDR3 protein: CASSLLYGRGNTEAFF

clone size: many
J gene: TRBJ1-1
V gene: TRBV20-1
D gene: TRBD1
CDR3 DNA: TGCAGTGCTAGAGCCCCGGGACAGGGGGCCACTGAAGCTTTCTTT
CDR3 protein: CSARAPGQGATEAFF

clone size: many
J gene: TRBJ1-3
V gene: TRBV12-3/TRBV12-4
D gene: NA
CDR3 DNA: TGTGCCAGCAGCCAAGCAACCTCCGACATTTGGGGTACCCTACCTGGAAACACCATATATTTT
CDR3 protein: CASSQATSDIWGTLPGNTIYF

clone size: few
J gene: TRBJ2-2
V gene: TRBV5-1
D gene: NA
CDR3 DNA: TGCGCCAGCAGCTTGGAGGGACTCTTAAACACCGGGGAGCTGTTTTTT
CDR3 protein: CASSLEGLLNTGELFF

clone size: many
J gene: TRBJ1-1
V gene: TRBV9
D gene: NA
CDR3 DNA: TGTGCCAGCAGCCCCTCAGGGCGAACCACTGAAGCTTTCTTT
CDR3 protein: CASSPSGRTTEAFF

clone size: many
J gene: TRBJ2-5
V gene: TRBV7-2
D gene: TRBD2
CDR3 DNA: TGTGCCACCCCGGCCCGTAGCGGGAGTTTCTTGGAGACCCAGTACTTC
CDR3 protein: CATPARSGSFLETQYF

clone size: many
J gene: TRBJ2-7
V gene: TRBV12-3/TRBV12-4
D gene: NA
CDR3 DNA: TGTGCCAGCAGTTTTAGCGGAGGGAGCTCCTACGAGCAGTACTTC
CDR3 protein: CASSFSGGSSYEQYF

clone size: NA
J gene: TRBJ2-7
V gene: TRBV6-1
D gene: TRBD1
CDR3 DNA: TGTGCCAGCAGTAAGGGATGGGACAGAGCTTACGAGCAGTACTTC
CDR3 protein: CASSKGWDRAYEQYF

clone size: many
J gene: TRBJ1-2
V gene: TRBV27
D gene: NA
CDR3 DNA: NA
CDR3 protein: CASSTSNPGRIYGYTF

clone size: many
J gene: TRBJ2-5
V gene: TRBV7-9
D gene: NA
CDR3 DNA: TGTGCCAGCAGCTTAGTCGGCAGGGGGGTATTTCAAGAGACCCAGTACTTC
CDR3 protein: CASSLVGRGVFQETQYF

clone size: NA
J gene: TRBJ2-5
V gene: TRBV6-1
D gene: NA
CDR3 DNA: TGTGCCAGCAGTGGCTCAACCGGATACAGGAGAAAAGAGACCCAGTACTTC
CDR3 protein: CASSGSTGYRRKETQYF

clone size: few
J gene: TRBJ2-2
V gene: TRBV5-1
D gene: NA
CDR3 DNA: TGCGCCAGCAGCCCTCACACCGGGGAGCTGTTTTTT
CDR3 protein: CASSPHTGELFF

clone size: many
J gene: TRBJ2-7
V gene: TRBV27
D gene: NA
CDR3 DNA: TGTGCCAGCAGTTTGAAGAGGGTGGGTTACGAGCAGTACTTC
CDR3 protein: CASSLKRVGYEQYF

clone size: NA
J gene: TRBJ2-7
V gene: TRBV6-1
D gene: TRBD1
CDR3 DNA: TGTGCCAGCACCAAAAGCGGGACAGGGGCGGACGAGCAGTACTTC
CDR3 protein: CASTKSGTGADEQYF

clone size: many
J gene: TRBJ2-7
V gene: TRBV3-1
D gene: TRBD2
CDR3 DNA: TGTGCCAGCAGCCAAGGGACTAGCGGGAGTAAATACGAGCAGTACTTC
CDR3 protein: CASSQGTSGSKYEQYF

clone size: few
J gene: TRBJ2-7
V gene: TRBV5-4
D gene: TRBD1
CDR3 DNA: TGTGCCAGCAGCTTGGATTTCGGACAGGGCGACGAGCAGTACTTC
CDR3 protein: CASSLDFGQGDEQYF

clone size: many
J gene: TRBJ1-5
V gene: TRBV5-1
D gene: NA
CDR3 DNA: TGCGCCAGCAGCTTGGATTTGGGAAATCAGCCCCAGCATTTT
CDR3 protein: CASSLDLGNQPQHF

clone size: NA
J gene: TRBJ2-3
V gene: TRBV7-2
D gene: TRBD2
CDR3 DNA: TGTGCCAGCAGCTTAGCGCTAGCGGGAGCCGTTACGCAGTATTTT
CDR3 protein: CASSLALAGAVTQYF

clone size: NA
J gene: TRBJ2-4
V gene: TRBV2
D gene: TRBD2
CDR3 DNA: TGTGCCAGCAAGGGCCGACTAGCGGGAGAGTACTTC
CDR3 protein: CASKGRLAGEYF

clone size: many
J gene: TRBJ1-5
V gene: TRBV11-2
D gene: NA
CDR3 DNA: TGTGCCAGCAGCCTCGAAGGACATAACAATCAGCCCCAGCATTTT
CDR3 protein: CASSLEGHNNQPQHF

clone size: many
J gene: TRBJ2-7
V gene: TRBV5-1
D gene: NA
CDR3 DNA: TGCGCCAGCAGCTTGTCCGGGCCTCGCTCCTACGAGCAGTACTTC
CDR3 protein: CASSLSGPRSYEQYF

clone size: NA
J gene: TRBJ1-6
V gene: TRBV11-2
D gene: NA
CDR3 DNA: TGTGCCAGCAGCCAAGGAAGGGCGGGGTATAATTCACCCCTCCACTTT
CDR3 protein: CASSQGRAGYNSPLHF

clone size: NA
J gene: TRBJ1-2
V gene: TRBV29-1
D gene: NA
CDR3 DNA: TGCAGCGTTGAAGCAGGGACAACCTATGGCTACACCTTC
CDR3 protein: CSVEAGTTYGYTF

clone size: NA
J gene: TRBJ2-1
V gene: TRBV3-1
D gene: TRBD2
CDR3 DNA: TGTGCCAGCAGCCAACTAGCGGGAGAGACCCCCTACAATGAGCAGTTCTTC
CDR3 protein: CASSQLAGETPYNEQFF

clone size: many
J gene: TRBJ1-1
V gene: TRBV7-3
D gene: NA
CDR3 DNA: TGTGCCAGCAGCTTAACAGAGGCAACTGAAGCTTTCTTT
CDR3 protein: CASSLTEATEAFF

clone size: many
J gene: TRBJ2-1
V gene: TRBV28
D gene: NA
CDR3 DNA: TGTGCCAGCAGTTTCGCCCCGGGGACCAAAAATGAGCAGTTCTTC
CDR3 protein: CASSFAPGTKNEQFF

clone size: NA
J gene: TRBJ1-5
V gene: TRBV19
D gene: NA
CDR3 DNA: TGTGCCAGTGCCCAAGGAGGAGATCAGCCCCAGCATTTT
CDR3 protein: CASAQGGDQPQHF

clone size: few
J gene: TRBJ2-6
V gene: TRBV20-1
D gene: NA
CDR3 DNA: TGCAGTGCTCCGAGTGCGTCCGGGGCCAACGTCCTGACTTTC
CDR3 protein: CSAPSASGANVLTF

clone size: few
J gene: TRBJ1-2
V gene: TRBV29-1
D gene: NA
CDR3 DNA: TGCAGCCACTCGGACGGTTCCAGGAGTGGCTACACCTTC
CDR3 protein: CSHSDGSRSGYTF

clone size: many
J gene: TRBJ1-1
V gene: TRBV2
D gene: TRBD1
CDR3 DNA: TGTGCCAACGGGGACAGAAGGAACACTGAAGCTTTCTTT
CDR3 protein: CANGDRRNTEAFF

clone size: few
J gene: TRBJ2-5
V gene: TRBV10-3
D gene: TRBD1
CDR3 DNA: TGTGCCATCAGTGATCGGGGGGACAGGGGACTCCAAGAGACCCAGTACTTC
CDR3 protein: CAISDRGDRGLQETQYF

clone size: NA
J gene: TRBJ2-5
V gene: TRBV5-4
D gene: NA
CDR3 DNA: TGTGCCAGCAGCTCGGGACACTTGGTAACCAAAGAGACCCAGTACTTC
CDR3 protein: CASSSGHLVTKETQYF

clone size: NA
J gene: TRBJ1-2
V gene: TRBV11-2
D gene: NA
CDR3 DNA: TGTGCCAGCAGCTCAATCCCGGGACACCAACTTTATGGCTACACCTTC
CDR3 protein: CASSSIPGHQLYGYTF

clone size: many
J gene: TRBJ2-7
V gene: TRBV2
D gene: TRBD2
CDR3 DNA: TGTGCCAGCAGTTCCGGGACTAGCGGGAGGGCTGCCTACGAGCAGTACTTC
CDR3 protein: CASSSGTSGRAAYEQYF

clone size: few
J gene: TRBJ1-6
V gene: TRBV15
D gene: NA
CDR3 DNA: TGTGCCACCAGCAGAGATCGGCGGCCGACAAATTCACCCCTCCACTTT
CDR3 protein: CATSRDRRPTNSPLHF

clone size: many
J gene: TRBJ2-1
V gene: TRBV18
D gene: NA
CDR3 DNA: TGTGCCAGCTCACGCCGGTCAGAAGTTGGGAATGAGCAGTTCTTC
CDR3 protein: CASSRRSEVGNEQFF